A selection of T cell receptor beta chains follows, all from one sample in a study of T cell changes during pregnancy in multiple sclerosis. Generated by immunoSEQ multiplex PCR, the TCRdb table keeps only in-frame clones and is missing some. The sample lists some 70,000 clones, roughly 88% occurring once. The sample in question was peripheral blood, obtained after pregnancy. The receptors here all came from a female donor in good health, enrolled as a control in a pregnancy study. Both conserved end residues are trimmed from each CDR3.

v_call: TRBV6-4
j_call: TRBJ1-1
cdr3_aa: ASSKTGTGGVNTEAF

v_call: TRBV7-8
j_call: TRBJ1-1
cdr3_aa: ASSWGGTEAF

v_call: TRBV9
j_call: TRBJ2-7
cdr3_aa: ASSPGQRKGNEQY

v_call: TRBV5-6
j_call: TRBJ1-1
cdr3_aa: ASIRGVLESNTEAF

v_call: TRBV20-1
j_call: TRBJ2-3
cdr3_aa: SARRDTQY

v_call: TRBV2
j_call: TRBJ1-5
cdr3_aa: ASTPEGGQPQH

v_call: TRBV7-9
j_call: TRBJ2-1
cdr3_aa: ASSYHLSRLADNEQF

v_call: TRBV6-6
j_call: TRBJ1-5
cdr3_aa: ASSLGSETGNQPQH

v_call: TRBV19
j_call: TRBJ1-2
cdr3_aa: ASSTDSQLNYGYT

v_call: TRBV15
j_call: TRBJ2-5
cdr3_aa: ATSRGTSGDQETQY

v_call: TRBV9
j_call: TRBJ2-1
cdr3_aa: ASSVDRSSYNEQF

v_call: TRBV5-6
j_call: TRBJ2-2
cdr3_aa: ASSRGAMGNTGELF

v_call: TRBV4-3
j_call: TRBJ2-7
cdr3_aa: ASSQDGTALYEQY

v_call: TRBV13
j_call: TRBJ1-2
cdr3_aa: ASSLVTGSPNYGYT

v_call: TRBV19
j_call: TRBJ2-3
cdr3_aa: ASSIAGTDTQY

v_call: TRBV2
j_call: TRBJ2-1
cdr3_aa: ASSEVSGRINEQF

v_call: TRBV6-1
j_call: TRBJ2-2
cdr3_aa: ASSDIGRGTGELF

v_call: TRBV11-3
j_call: TRBJ1-1
cdr3_aa: ASSLRTGPNTEAF

v_call: TRBV6-5
j_call: TRBJ1-2
cdr3_aa: ASSYQAGMGGYT

v_call: TRBV5-6
j_call: TRBJ2-2
cdr3_aa: ASSLAGRKELF

v_call: TRBV9
j_call: TRBJ1-1
cdr3_aa: ASSDQTGNTEAF

v_call: TRBV5-4
j_call: TRBJ1-1
cdr3_aa: ASSLDRGDTEAF

v_call: TRBV11-2
j_call: TRBJ1-4
cdr3_aa: ASSPGQGAREKLF

v_call: TRBV18
j_call: TRBJ1-1
cdr3_aa: ASSSGTGGLNTEAF

v_call: TRBV10-3
j_call: TRBJ1-1
cdr3_aa: AISPDPTLNTEAF

v_call: TRBV27
j_call: TRBJ2-1
cdr3_aa: ASSLQSLGPQGEQF

v_call: TRBV18
j_call: TRBJ2-1
cdr3_aa: ASSHPTPGGALNEQF

v_call: TRBV7-2
j_call: TRBJ2-1
cdr3_aa: ASSQGLAGAYNEQF

v_call: TRBV25-1
j_call: TRBJ2-7
cdr3_aa: ASRATGVDEQY

v_call: TRBV29-1
j_call: TRBJ1-3
cdr3_aa: SVEEVDNSGNTIY

v_call: TRBV18
j_call: TRBJ2-1
cdr3_aa: ASSPPGQGQDEQF

v_call: TRBV7-9
j_call: TRBJ1-6
cdr3_aa: ASSPIGPLH

v_call: TRBV7-9
j_call: TRBJ2-3
cdr3_aa: ASSLDRVGTDTQY

v_call: TRBV9
j_call: TRBJ2-5
cdr3_aa: ASSVEGALVQETQY

v_call: TRBV5-1
j_call: TRBJ1-1
cdr3_aa: ASRGGRDMNTEAF

v_call: TRBV6-6
j_call: TRBJ1-5
cdr3_aa: AGATGDQPQH

v_call: TRBV18
j_call: TRBJ2-7
cdr3_aa: ASSFGQGSYEQY

v_call: TRBV12-5
j_call: TRBJ2-7
cdr3_aa: ASGLLAGALGSYEQY

v_call: TRBV19
j_call: TRBJ2-1
cdr3_aa: ASSYRVNEQF

v_call: TRBV29-1
j_call: TRBJ2-1
cdr3_aa: SVCLDRPGEQF

v_call: TRBV11-3
j_call: TRBJ2-1
cdr3_aa: ASSLGFRGGPGPYNEQF

v_call: TRBV7-9
j_call: TRBJ1-2
cdr3_aa: ASSSNGGNYGYT

v_call: TRBV15
j_call: TRBJ2-6
cdr3_aa: ATSRPSSGANVLT

v_call: TRBV30
j_call: TRBJ2-1
cdr3_aa: AWSHTGLAGGNEQF

v_call: TRBV7-2
j_call: TRBJ2-3
cdr3_aa: ASSAGVRTDTQY

v_call: TRBV6-5
j_call: TRBJ2-5
cdr3_aa: ASSYGGYQETQY

v_call: TRBV2
j_call: TRBJ2-3
cdr3_aa: ASSTLTDTQY

v_call: TRBV11-2
j_call: TRBJ2-7
cdr3_aa: ASSLTRGNSYEQY

v_call: TRBV20-1
j_call: TRBJ2-7
cdr3_aa: SASTLREQY

v_call: TRBV5-6
j_call: TRBJ2-1
cdr3_aa: ASSPDSYNEQF

v_call: TRBV7-9
j_call: TRBJ1-1
cdr3_aa: ASSFDSEAF

v_call: TRBV27
j_call: TRBJ2-5
cdr3_aa: ASSSRRLAETQY

v_call: TRBV5-1
j_call: TRBJ2-2
cdr3_aa: ASSLGPSGVNTGELF

v_call: TRBV9
j_call: TRBJ1-2
cdr3_aa: ASSEDREEYGYT

v_call: TRBV10-3
j_call: TRBJ2-7
cdr3_aa: AISEAADYEQY